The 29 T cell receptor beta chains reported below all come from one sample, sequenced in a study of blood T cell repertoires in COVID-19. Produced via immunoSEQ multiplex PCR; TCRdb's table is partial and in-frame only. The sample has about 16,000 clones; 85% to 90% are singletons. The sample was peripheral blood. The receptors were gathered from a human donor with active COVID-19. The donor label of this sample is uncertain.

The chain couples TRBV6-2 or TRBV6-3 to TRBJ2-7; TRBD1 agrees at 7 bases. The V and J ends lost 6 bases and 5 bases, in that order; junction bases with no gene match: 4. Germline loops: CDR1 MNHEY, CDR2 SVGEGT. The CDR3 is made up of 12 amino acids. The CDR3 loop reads CASRYRGNEQYF. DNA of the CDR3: TGTGCCAGCAGATACAGGGGTAACGAGCAGTACTTC.

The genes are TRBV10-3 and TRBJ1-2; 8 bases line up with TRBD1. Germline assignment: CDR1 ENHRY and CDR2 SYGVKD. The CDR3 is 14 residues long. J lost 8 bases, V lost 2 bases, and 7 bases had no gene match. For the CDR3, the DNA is TGTGCCATCAGTGAGGGACAGGGTATATCGGGCTACACCTTC. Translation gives CAISEGQGISGYTF.

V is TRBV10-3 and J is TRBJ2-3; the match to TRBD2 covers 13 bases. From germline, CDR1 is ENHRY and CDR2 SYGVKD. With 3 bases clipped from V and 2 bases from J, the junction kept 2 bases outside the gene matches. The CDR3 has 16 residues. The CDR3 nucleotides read TGTGCCATCAGTGACACTAGCGGGGGGGACACAGATACGCAGTATTTT. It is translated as CAISDTSGGDTDTQYF.

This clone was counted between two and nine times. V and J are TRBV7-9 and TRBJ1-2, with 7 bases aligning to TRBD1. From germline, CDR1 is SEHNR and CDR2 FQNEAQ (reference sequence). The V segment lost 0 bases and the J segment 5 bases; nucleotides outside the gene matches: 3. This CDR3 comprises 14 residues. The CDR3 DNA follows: TGTGCCAGCAGCTTAGCCCGGACAGGTTATGGCTACACCTTC. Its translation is CASSLARTGYGYTF.

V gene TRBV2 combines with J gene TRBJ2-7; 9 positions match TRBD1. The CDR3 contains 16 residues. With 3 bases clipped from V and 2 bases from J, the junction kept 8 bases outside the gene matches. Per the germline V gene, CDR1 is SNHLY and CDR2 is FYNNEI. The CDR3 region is CASSERGTGWAYEQYF. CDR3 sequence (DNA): TGTGCCAGCAGTGAGAGGGGGACAGGGTGGGCCTACGAGCAGTACTTC. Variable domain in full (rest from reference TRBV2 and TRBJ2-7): EPEVTQTPSHQVTQMGQEVILRCVPISNHLYFYWYRQILGQKVEFLVSFYNNEISEKSEIFDDQFSVERPDGSNFTLKIRSTKLEDSAMYFCASSERGTGWAYEQYFGPGTRLTVT.

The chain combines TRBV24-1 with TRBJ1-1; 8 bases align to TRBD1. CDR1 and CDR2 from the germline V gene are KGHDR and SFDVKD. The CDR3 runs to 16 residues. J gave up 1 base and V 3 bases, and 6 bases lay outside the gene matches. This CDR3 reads CATSDTRQGPNTEAFF. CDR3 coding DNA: TGTGCCACCAGTGATACCCGACAGGGGCCGAACACTGAAGCTTTCTTT.

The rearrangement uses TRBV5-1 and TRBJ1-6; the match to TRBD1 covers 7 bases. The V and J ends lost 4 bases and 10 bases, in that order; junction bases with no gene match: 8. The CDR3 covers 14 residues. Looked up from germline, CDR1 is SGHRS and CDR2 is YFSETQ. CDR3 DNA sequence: TGCGCCAGCAGCGTGACAGGGAAGGAGTCACCCCTCCACTTT. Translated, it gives CASSVTGKESPLHF.

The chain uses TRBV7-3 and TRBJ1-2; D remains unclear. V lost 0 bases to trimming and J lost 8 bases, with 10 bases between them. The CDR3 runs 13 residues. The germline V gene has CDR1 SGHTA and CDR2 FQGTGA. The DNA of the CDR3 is TGTGCCAGCAGCTTAACGGCCGGGGAGGGCTACACCTTC. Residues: CASSLTAGEGYTF.

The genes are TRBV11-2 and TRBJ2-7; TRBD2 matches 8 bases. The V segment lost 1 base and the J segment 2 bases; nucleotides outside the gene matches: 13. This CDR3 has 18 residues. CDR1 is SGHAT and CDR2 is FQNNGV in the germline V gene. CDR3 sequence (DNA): TGTGCCAGCAGCTTAGTAGGGACTAGTTCCACTAGGGCCTACGAGCAGTACTTC. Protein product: CASSLVGTSSTRAYEQYF. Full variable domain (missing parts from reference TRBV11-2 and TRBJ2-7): EAGVAQSPRYKIIEKRQSVAFWCNPISGHATLYWYQQILGQGPKLLIQFQNNGVVDDSQLPKDRFSAERLKGVDSTLKIQPAKLEDSAVYLCASSLVGTSSTRAYEQYFGPGTRLTVT.

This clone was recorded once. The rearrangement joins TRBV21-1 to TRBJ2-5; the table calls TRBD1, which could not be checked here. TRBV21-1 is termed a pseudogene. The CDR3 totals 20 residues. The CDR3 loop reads CASSKDRLSEIGQGQETQYF. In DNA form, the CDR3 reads TGTGCCAGCAGCAAAGACCGCCTTTCGGAAATAGGACAGGGACAAGAGACCCAGTACTTC.

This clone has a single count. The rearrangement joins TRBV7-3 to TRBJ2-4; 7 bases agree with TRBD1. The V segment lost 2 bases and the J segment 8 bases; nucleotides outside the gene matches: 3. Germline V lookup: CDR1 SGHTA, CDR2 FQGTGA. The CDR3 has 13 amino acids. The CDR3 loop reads CASSLQGEDIQYF. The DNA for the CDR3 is TGTGCCAGCAGCTTACAGGGGGAAGACATTCAGTACTTC.

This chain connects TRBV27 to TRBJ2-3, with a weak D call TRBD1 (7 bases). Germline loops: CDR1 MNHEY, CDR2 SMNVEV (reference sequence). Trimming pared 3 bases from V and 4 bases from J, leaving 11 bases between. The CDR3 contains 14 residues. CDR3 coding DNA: TGTGCCAGCAGTTTCCAGGGGGGCCCAGATACGCAGTATTTT. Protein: CASSFQGGPDTQYF.

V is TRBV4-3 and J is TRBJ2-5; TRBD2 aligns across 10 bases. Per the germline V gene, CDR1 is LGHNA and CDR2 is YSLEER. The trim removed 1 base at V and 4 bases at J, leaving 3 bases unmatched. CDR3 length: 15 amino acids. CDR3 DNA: TGCGCCAGCAGCCAAGTGACTAGCGGGTCAGAGACCCAGTACTTC. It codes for CASSQVTSGSETQYF.

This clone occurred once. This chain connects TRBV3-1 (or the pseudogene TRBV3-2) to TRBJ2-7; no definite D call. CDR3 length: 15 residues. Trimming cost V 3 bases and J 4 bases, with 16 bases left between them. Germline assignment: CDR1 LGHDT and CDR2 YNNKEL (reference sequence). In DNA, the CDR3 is TGTGCCAGCAGCCACTCCCCAGGCATGCAGTACGAGCAGTACTTC. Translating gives CASSHSPGMQYEQYF.

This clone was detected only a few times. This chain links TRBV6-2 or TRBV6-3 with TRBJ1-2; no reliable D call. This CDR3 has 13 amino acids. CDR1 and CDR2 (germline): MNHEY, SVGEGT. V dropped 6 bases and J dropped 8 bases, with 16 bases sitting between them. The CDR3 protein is CASSTSSVGGYTF. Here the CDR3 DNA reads TGTGCCAGCAGCACCTCCAGTGTGGGCGGCTACACCTTC.

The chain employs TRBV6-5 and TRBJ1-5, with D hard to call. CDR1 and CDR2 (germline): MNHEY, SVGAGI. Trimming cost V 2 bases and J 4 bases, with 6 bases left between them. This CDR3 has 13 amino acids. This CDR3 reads CASSYGPNQPQHF. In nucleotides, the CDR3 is TGTGCCAGCAGTTACGGCCCTAATCAGCCCCAGCATTTT.

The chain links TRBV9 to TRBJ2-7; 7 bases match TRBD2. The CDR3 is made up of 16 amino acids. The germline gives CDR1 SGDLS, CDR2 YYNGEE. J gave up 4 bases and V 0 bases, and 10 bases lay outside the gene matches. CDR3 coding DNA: TGTGCCAGCAGCGTAGGGGGCGGGGGTTCGTGGTACGAGCAGTACTTC. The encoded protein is CASSVGGGGSWYEQYF.

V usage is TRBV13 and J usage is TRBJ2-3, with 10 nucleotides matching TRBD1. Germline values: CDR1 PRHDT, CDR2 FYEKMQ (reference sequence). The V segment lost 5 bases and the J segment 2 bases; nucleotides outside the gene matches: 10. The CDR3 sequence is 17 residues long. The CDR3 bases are TGTGCCAGCAGCGAGACAGGGGGCATATTAAACACAGATACGCAGTATTTT. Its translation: CASSETGGILNTDTQYF. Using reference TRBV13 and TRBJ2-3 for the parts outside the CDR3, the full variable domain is AAGVIQSPRHLIKEKRETATLKCYPIPRHDTVYWYQQGPGQDPQFLISFYEKMQSDKGSIPDRFSAQQFSDYHSELNMSSLELGDSALYFCASSETGGILNTDTQYFGPGTRLTVL.

The CDR3: CASSDLERETQYF. Written as DNA, the CDR3 is TGTGCCAGCAGTGATCTCGAGCGAGAGACCCAGTACTTC. The V call is TRBV2, the J call TRBJ2-5; D is uncertain. Germline V lookup: CDR1 SNHLY, CDR2 FYNNEI. The V gene lost 3 bases and the J gene lost 4 bases, with 9 bases spanning the gap. This CDR3 is 13 amino acids long.

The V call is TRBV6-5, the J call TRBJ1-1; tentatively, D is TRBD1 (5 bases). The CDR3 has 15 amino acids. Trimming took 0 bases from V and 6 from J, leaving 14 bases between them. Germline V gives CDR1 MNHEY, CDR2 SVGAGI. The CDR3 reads CASSYSGQGSAEAFF. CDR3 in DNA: TGTGCCAGCAGTTACTCGGGCCAGGGCTCGGCTGAAGCTTTCTTT.

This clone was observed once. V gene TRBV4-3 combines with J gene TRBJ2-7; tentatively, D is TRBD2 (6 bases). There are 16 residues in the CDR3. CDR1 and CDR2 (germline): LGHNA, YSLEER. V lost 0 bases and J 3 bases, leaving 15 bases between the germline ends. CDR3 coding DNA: TGCGCCAGCAGCCAAGATACGGGGGTTGTAGGCTACGAGCAGTACTTC. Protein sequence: CASSQDTGVVGYEQYF.

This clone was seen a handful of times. For the CDR3, the DNA is TGTGCCAGCTCAGCAACCGGGACAGACAACTATGGCTACACCTTC. Amino acids: CASSATGTDNYGYTF. The V gene is TRBV18, the J gene TRBJ1-2, with 7 bases aligning to TRBD1. Losses at the gene ends were 5 bases for V and 2 bases for J; bases not matched to a gene: 8. Germline CDR1 is KGHSH and CDR2 is LQKENI. The CDR3 totals 15 residues.

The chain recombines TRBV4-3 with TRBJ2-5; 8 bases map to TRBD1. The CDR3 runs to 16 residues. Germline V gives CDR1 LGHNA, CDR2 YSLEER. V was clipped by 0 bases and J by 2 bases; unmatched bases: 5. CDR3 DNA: TGCGCCAGCAGCCAAGAAGATACAGGGGGACAAGAGACCCAGTACTTC. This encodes CASSQEDTGGQETQYF.

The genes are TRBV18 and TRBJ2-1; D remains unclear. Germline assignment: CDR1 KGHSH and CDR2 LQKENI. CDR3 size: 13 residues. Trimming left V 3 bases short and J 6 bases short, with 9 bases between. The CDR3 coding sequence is TGTGCCAGCTCACCTAGTACCCGCAATGAGCAGTTCTTC. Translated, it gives CASSPSTRNEQFF.

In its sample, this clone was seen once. The CDR3 is CASSGGRYEQYF. The CDR3 DNA is TGTGCCAGCAGTGGAGGTCGTTACGAGCAGTACTTC. This chain links TRBV12-3 or TRBV12-4 with TRBJ2-7; D is perhaps TRBD2 (5 bases). V lost 5 bases, J lost 4 bases, and 9 bases lay in between. The CDR3 extends over 12 amino acids.

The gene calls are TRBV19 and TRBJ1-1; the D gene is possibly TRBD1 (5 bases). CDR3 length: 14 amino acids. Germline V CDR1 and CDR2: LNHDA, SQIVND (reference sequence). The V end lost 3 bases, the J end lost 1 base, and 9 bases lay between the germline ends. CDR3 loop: CASSIIGGNTEAFF. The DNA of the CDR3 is TGTGCCAGTAGTATTATCGGGGGGAACACTGAAGCTTTCTTT. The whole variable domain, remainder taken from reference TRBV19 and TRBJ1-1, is DGGITQSPKYLFRKEGQNVTLSCEQNLNHDAMYWYRQDPGQGLRLIYYSQIVNDFQKGDIAEGYSVSREKKESFPLTVTSAQKNPTAFYLCASSIIGGNTEAFFGQGTRLTVV.

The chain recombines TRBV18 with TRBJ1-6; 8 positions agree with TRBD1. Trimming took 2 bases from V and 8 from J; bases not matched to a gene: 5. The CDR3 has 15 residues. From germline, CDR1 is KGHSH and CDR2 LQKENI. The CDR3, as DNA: TGTGCCAGCTCACCATCCACAGGGGGGCATTCACCCCTCCACTTT. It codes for CASSPSTGGHSPLHF.

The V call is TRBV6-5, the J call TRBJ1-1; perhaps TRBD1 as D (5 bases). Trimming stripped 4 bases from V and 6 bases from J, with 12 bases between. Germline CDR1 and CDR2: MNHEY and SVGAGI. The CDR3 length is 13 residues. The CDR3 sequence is CASSSGGVSEAFF. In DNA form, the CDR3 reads TGTGCCAGCAGTTCGGGGGGGGTCTCTGAAGCTTTCTTT.

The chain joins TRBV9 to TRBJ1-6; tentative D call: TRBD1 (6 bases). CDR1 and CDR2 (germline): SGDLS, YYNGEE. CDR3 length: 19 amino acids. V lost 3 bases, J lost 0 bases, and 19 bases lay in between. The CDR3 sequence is CASSGISDSASSYNSPLHF. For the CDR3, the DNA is TGTGCCAGCAGCGGGATTTCGGACAGCGCCAGCTCCTATAATTCACCCCTCCACTTT.